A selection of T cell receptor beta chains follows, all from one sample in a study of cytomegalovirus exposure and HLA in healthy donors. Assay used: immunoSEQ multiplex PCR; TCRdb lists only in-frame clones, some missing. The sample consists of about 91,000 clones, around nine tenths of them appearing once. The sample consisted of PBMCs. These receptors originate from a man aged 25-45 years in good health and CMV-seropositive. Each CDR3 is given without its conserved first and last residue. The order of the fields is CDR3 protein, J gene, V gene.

ASSLGSGGPHEQY TRBJ2-7 TRBV5-1
ASINGLAGNTGELF TRBJ2-2 TRBV11-2
ASSSPGQGTTDTQY TRBJ2-3 TRBV5-4
ASSKTGSEQY TRBJ2-7 TRBV5-1
ASRFPGLGVNEQF TRBJ2-1 TRBV28
ASSTPTDRVTEAF TRBJ1-1 TRBV28
ASSLEPFPGLEQF TRBJ2-1 TRBV7-2
ASSEGLPDNEQF TRBJ2-1 TRBV9
ASSGEGSDTQY TRBJ2-3 TRBV28
ASSGPGTSTDTQY TRBJ2-3 TRBV9
AGTGGDNYGYT TRBJ1-2 TRBV5-8
ASSYRTSGRNEQF TRBJ2-1 TRBV6-6
AREMSGFKIHGELF TRBJ2-2 TRBV5-5
ASSLYSGQHGNQPQH TRBJ1-5 TRBV19
ASSQQGRWNEKLF TRBJ1-4 TRBV11-2
ASSLGRDRGYEQY TRBJ2-7 TRBV5-1
ASSIGGNTEAF TRBJ1-1 TRBV27
ASSFLNGSWYRFEQF TRBJ2-1 TRBV27
ASSIYSSGLPDTQY TRBJ2-3 TRBV19
ASSPAGPGANVLT TRBJ2-6 TRBV28
ASSQDDGQGYEQY TRBJ2-7 TRBV14
ASSKDRSTTNEKLF TRBJ1-4 TRBV5-1
ASSLARPDTQY TRBJ2-3 TRBV5-6
ASSLAGSYEQY TRBJ2-7 TRBV27
AISDGHMNTEAF TRBJ1-1 TRBV10-3
ASSYSGQNYT TRBJ1-2 TRBV6-5
ASSVPGLADTDTQY TRBJ2-3 TRBV5-1
ASSPGVNEQF TRBJ2-1 TRBV28
ASINTGYEQY TRBJ2-7 TRBV30
ASRPGQGDTGELF TRBJ2-2 TRBV5-1
ASSLGGDAYEQY TRBJ2-7 TRBV11-3
ASSPGLAYYEQY TRBJ2-7 TRBV27
ASSIDRQYSNQPQH TRBJ1-5 TRBV19
ASRTGAQGGYT TRBJ1-2 TRBV6-1
ASSEDRVSAQY TRBJ2-5 TRBV5-1
ASSAYRELSSYNEQF TRBJ2-1 TRBV7-6
ASRPEDRAPSGANVLT TRBJ2-6 TRBV27
ASSHRKAGGQNEQF TRBJ2-1 TRBV7-8
ASSSFGNTIY TRBJ1-3 TRBV28
ASSSRTGAPDTQY TRBJ2-3 TRBV5-1